These T cell receptor beta chains were read from a single sample in a study of shared clonotypes between healthy human individuals. Sequencing was performed with immunoSEQ multiplex PCR; in TCRdb, only in-frame clones are kept and a portion is missing. The data contain roughly 1 million clones, approximately 80% of them singletons. Sequences were obtained from memory CD4+ T cells from PBMCs. These receptors were collected from a man aged 18 to 30 in good health. Some clones in this sample may be carry-over from other donors' samples. Each CDR3 is given with its conserved first and last residue. D genes are given only for firm matches. For some rows the clone size is stated as once, few or many, or as a class when expanded; others skip it.

NA,TRBV9,NA,15,TRBJ2-1,TGTGCCAGCAGCGTAGAACTACGCTCCTACAATGAGCAGTTCTTC,CASSVELRSYNEQFF
TRBD2,TRBV7-7,NA,16,TRBJ2-2,TGTGCCAGCAGCCTTCTAGCGGGAACGAACACCGGGGAGCTGTTTTTT,CASSLLAGTNTGELFF
NA,TRBV27,NA,14,TRBJ2-7,TGTGCCAGCAGTTCCCTTAAAGTATCCTACGAGCAGTACTTC,CASSSLKVSYEQYF
NA,TRBV18,few,16,TRBJ1-3,TGTGCCAGCTCCCCGGCCGCAGGGAGGACTGGAAACACCATATATTTT,CASSPAAGRTGNTIYF
NA,TRBV7-2,NA,14,TRBJ1-1,TGTGCCAGCAGCTTAGGTAGGGGAGTCCCTGAAGCTTTCTTT,CASSLGRGVPEAFF
TRBD2,TRBV28,NA,16,TRBJ2-5,TGTGCCAGCAGTTTAGGACTAGCGGGAGTGGTAGAGACCCAGTACTTC,CASSLGLAGVVETQYF
NA,TRBV5-1,NA,14,TRBJ2-7,TGCGCCAGCAGCTTACTAGACAGCTCCTACGAGCAGTACTTC,CASSLLDSSYEQYF
TRBD1,TRBV6-1,NA,14,TRBJ1-2,TGTGCCAGCGTACGGGACAGGGGTAACTATGGCTACACCTTC,CASVRDRGNYGYTF
NA,TRBV11-2,NA,14,TRBJ1-2,TGTGCCAGCAGTTTTTCTGGGAGTAACTATGGCTACACCTTC,CASSFSGSNYGYTF
TRBD1,TRBV18,NA,12,TRBJ2-7,TGTGCCAGCTCACAAACAGGGGGCGAGCAGTACTTC,CASSQTGGEQYF
NA,TRBV9,NA,17,TRBJ1-3,TGTGCCAGCAGCGTAGTTCCCCCCGGACCCTCTGGAAACACCATATATTTT,CASSVVPPGPSGNTIYF
NA,TRBV7-2,once,14,TRBJ1-5,TGTGCCAGCAGCTTACTAGCAGCTAATCAGCCCCAGCATTTT,CASSLLAANQPQHF
TRBD1,TRBV6-5,NA,16,TRBJ1-1,TGTGCCAGCAGCTACGCCGCGGGACAGGGTAACACTGAAGCTTTCTTT,CASSYAAGQGNTEAFF
NA,TRBV28,NA,16,TRBJ2-2,TGTGCCAGCAGTCAGACTACCCGAGTGAACACCGGGGAGCTGTTTTTT,CASSQTTRVNTGELFF
NA,TRBV5-6,few,15,TRBJ2-7,TGTGCCAGCAGCTTGGGTGCAGGGGCCCCCTACGAGCAGTACTTC,CASSLGAGAPYEQYF
TRBD2,TRBV5-1,NA,15,TRBJ2-3,TGCGCCAGCAGCTTAGGGACTAGCAACGGTGCTACGCAGTATTTT,CASSLGTSNGATQYF
TRBD1,TRBV2,NA,13,TRBJ1-4,TGTGCCAGCAGGGACAGGGGGAATGAAAAACTGTTTTTT,CASRDRGNEKLFF
NA,TRBV18,NA,16,TRBJ1-5,TGTGCCAGCTCACCACCCGGCAGCTATAGCAATCAGCCCCAGCATTTT,CASSPPGSYSNQPQHF
TRBD2,TRBV5-1,NA,18,TRBJ2-5,TGCGCCAGCAGCCTCGGGACTAGCGGGAGGGATTCGGGGGAGACCCAGTACTTC,CASSLGTSGRDSGETQYF
NA,TRBV5-1,NA,14,TRBJ1-1,TGCGCCAGCAGCTTAGGGGCCATAATGACTGAAGCTTTCTTT,CASSLGAIMTEAFF
TRBD1,TRBV6-6,few,14,TRBJ1-4,TGTGCCAGCAGTTCCCGGGACAGGGATGAAAAACTGTTTTTT,CASSSRDRDEKLFF
NA,TRBV5-5,NA,15,TRBJ2-7,TGTGCCAGCAGCCTTGCGGGCGGGATGCCCGCCGAGCAGTACTTC,CASSLAGGMPAEQYF
NA,TRBV5-1,once,16,TRBJ2-1,TGCGCCAGCAGCTGGGGGGACAGAGGCTCCTACAATGAGCAGTTCTTC,CASSWGDRGSYNEQFF
NA,TRBV27,NA,15,TRBJ1-5,TGTGCCAGCAGTTTAGGGAGGGCTGGCAATCAGCCCCAGCATTTT,CASSLGRAGNQPQHF
NA,TRBV28,NA,15,TRBJ2-2,TGTGCCAGCAGTTTAGTCCCAGCCAACACCGGGGAGCTGTTTTTT,CASSLVPANTGELFF
NA,TRBV28,once,12,TRBJ2-7,TGTGCCAGCAGGCCCCCTTCCTACGAGCAGTACTTC,CASRPPSYEQYF
NA,TRBV5-1,NA,14,TRBJ1-1,TGCGCCAGCAGCTTGGAGGGGTCTGACACTGAAGCTTTCTTT,CASSLEGSDTEAFF
NA,TRBV6-6,once,14,TRBJ2-1,TGTGCCAGCCGCTTGGGTGACTCCTACAATGAGCAGTTCTTC,CASRLGDSYNEQFF
NA,TRBV2,NA,13,TRBJ2-5,TGTGCCAGTTCCTTTTCTATGCGAGAGACCCAGTACTTC,CASSFSMRETQYF
TRBD1,TRBV28,NA,15,TRBJ1-4,TGTGCCAGCAGTTCGCGGGACAGCTCTAATGAAAAACTGTTTTTT,CASSSRDSSNEKLFF
NA,TRBV27,NA,16,TRBJ2-2,TGTGCCAGCAGTTTAATCGGGGGGCGAGTAACCGGGGAGCTGTTTTTT,CASSLIGGRVTGELFF
NA,TRBV7-3,NA,15,TRBJ2-5,TGTGCCAGCAGCTTAGGGGGTTCTACCCAAGAGACCCAGTACTTC,CASSLGGSTQETQYF
NA,TRBV5-5,NA,13,TRBJ1-1,TGTGCCAGCAGCTTGATAGTGAACACTGAAGCTTTCTTT,CASSLIVNTEAFF
TRBD1,TRBV2,NA,14,TRBJ2-7,TGTGCCAGCAGTCGGGGGACAGGGGGCTACGAGCAGTACTTC,CASSRGTGGYEQYF
TRBD2,TRBV11-3,NA,15,TRBJ2-1,TGTGCCAGCAGCTTGCGACTAGCGGGAGTCAATGAGCAGTTCTTC,CASSLRLAGVNEQFF
NA,TRBV5-1,NA,14,TRBJ2-7,TGCGCCAGCAGCTTGGTCCTCGGGGCGGACGAGCAGTACTTC,CASSLVLGADEQYF
NA,TRBV6-6,NA,14,TRBJ1-1,TGTGCCAGCAGTTACAAACAGGGAAGGACTGAAGCTTTCTTT,CASSYKQGRTEAFF
NA,TRBV11-2,NA,13,TRBJ2-1,TGTGCCAGCAGTCGGGACGGACACAATGAGCAGTTCTTC,CASSRDGHNEQFF
TRBD1,TRBV14,NA,16,TRBJ2-7,TGTGCCAGCAGCCAATGGAGGGACAGGGGGACTTTGGAGCAGTACTTC,CASSQWRDRGTLEQYF
NA,TRBV20-1,NA,10,TRBJ2-5,TGCAGTGCTAGAGAAGAGACCCAGTACTTC,CSAREETQYF
TRBD1,TRBV18,few,15,TRBJ1-2,TGTGCCAGCTCATCGGACAGGGGGATGGTTGGTGGCTACACCTTC,CASSSDRGMVGGYTF
TRBD2,TRBV5-1,NA,16,TRBJ2-2,TGCGCCAGCAGCCCCCGGAGCGGGAGGTTGACCGGGGAGCTGTTTTTT,CASSPRSGRLTGELFF
NA,TRBV5-1,NA,15,TRBJ2-5,TGCGCCAGCAGCTCGACGAACGGACAGTGGGAGACCCAGTACTTC,CASSSTNGQWETQYF
NA,TRBV28,NA,13,TRBJ1-2,TGTGCCAGCAGTTTCGGGCGGGTGTGGGGCTACACCTTC,CASSFGRVWGYTF
NA,TRBV28,NA,15,TRBJ2-2,TGTGCCAGCAGTTTAAGGGGGGGCTCTGCCGGGGAGCTGTTTTTT,CASSLRGGSAGELFF
NA,TRBV7-8,NA,14,TRBJ1-1,TGTGCCAGCAGCCGTAGTGCCCTGGGGTCTGAAGCTTTCTTT,CASSRSALGSEAFF
NA,TRBV5-1,NA,14,TRBJ1-1,TGCGCCAGCAGCCCTGGCCTTCCGAACACTGAAGCTTTCTTT,CASSPGLPNTEAFF
TRBD1,TRBV6-1,NA,14,TRBJ1-2,TGTGCCAGCAGTGAGGACAGGGTAAACTATGGCTACACCTTC,CASSEDRVNYGYTF
NA,TRBV6-6,NA,15,TRBJ2-2,TGTGCCAGCAGTTACTTGGACTTCTCAGCCGGGGAGCTGTTTTTT,CASSYLDFSAGELFF
NA,TRBV9,few,16,TRBJ2-3,TGTGCCAGCAGCGTAGGGGCGGCCATGATCGCAGATACGCAGTATTTT,CASSVGAAMIADTQYF
TRBD1,TRBV7-3,NA,13,TRBJ1-2,TGTGCCAGCAGCTCACGACAGGGAGAGGGCTACACCTTC,CASSSRQGEGYTF
NA,TRBV2,NA,13,TRBJ2-1,TGTGCCAGCACCGGCGAACCTTCAATGAAGCAGTTCTTC,CASTGEPSMKQFF
TRBD1,TRBV27,NA,13,TRBJ2-7,TGTGCCAGCCGGGTCGACAGGGCCTACGAGCAGTACTTC,CASRVDRAYEQYF
NA,TRBV5-1,NA,13,TRBJ1-2,TGCGCCAGCAGCTTGGACGGGTCGCGAGGCTACACCTTC,CASSLDGSRGYTF
NA,TRBV7-6,NA,15,TRBJ2-7,TGTGCCAGCAGCTTATTCCAGGTGCCATCGGGCGAGCAGTACTTC,CASSLFQVPSGEQYF
NA,TRBV6-1,NA,15,TRBJ1-6,TGTGCCAGCAGCCGGACAGCCTCCGATAATTCACCCCTCCACTTT,CASSRTASDNSPLHF
NA,TRBV5-8,NA,15,TRBJ2-1,TGTGCCAGCAGCTTGGGAGGGGGCTCCTACAATGAGCAGTTCTTC,CASSLGGGSYNEQFF
NA,TRBV28,few,18,TRBJ1-5,TGTGCCAGCAGTTTCCCCGCCGGGGGTAGACTTAGCAATCAGCCCCAGCATTTT,CASSFPAGGRLSNQPQHF
TRBD1,TRBV19,NA,13,TRBJ1-2,TGTGCCACCCTACGGGACAGGGTGAATGGCTACACCTTC,CATLRDRVNGYTF